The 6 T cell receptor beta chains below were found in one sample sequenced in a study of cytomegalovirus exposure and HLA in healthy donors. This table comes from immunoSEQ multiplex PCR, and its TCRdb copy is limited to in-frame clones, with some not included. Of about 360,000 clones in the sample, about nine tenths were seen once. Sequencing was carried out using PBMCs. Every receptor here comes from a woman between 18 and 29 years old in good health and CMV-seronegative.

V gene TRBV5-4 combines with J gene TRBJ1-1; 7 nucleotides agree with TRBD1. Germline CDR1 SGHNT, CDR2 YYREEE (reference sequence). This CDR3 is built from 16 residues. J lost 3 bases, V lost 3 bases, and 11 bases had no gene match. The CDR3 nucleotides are TGTGCCAGCAGCTCAATTGCCGGGACAGAGTACACTGAAGCTTTCTTT. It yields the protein CASSSIAGTEYTEAFF. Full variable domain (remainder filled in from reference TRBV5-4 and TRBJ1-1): ETGVTQSPTHLIKTRGQQVTLRCSSQSGHNTVSWYQQALGQGPQFIFQYYREEENGRGNFPPRFSGLQFPNYSSELNVNALELDDSALYLCASSSIAGTEYTEAFFGQGTRLTVV.

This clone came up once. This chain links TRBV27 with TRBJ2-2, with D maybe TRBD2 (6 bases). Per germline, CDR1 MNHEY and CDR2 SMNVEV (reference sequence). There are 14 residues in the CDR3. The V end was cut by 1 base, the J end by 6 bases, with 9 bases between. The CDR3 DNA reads TGTGCCAGCAGTTTATTTGGCGGGGCCGGGGAGCTGTTTTTT. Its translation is CASSLFGGAGELFF.

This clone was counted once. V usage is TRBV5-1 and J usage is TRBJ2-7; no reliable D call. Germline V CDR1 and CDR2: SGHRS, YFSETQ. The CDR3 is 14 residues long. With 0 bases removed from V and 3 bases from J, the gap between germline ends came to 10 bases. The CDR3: CASSLEGGGYEQYF. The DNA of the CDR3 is TGCGCCAGCAGCTTGGAAGGCGGTGGCTACGAGCAGTACTTC.

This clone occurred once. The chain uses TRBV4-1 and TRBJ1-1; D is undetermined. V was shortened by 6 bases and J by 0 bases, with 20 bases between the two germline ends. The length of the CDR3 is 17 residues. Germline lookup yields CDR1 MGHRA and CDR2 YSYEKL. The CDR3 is CASSRDPARRMNTEAFF. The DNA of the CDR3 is TGCGCCAGCAGTCGAGACCCCGCCAGGCGAATGAACACTGAAGCTTTCTTT.

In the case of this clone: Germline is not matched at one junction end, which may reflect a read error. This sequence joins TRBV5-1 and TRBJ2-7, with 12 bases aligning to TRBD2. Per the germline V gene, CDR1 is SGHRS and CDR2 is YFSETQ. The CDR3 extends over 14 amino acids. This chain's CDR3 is CASSLDTSGGHLHF. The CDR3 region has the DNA TGCGCCAGCAGCTTGGATACTAGCGGGGGGCATCTTCACTTC.

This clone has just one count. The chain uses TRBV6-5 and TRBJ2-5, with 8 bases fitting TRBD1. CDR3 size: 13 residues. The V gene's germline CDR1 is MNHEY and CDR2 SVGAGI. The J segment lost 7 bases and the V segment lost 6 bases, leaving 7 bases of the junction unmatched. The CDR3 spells CASSDRGEGTQYF. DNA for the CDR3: TGTGCCAGCAGCGACAGGGGCGAAGGGACCCAGTACTTC.